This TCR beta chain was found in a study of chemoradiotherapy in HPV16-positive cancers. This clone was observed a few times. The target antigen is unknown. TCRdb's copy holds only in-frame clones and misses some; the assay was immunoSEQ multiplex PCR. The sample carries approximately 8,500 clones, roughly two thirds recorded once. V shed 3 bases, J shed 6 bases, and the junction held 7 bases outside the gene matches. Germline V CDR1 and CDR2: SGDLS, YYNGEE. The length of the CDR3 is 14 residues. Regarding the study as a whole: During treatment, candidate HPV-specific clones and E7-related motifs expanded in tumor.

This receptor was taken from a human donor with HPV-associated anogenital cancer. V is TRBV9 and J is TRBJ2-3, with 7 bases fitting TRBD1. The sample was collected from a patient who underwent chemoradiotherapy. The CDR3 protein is CASSGGQYFDTQYF. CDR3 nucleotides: TGTGCCAGCAGCGGGGGACAGTACTTCGATACGCAGTATTTT.